The 25 T cell receptor beta chains in this list originate from one sample, sequenced in a study of shared clonotypes between healthy human individuals. Clones were sequenced by immunoSEQ multiplex PCR, and TCRdb holds only the in-frame ones, with some missing. The sample yields around 1.6 million clones, around 98% seen once. The sample consisted of naive CD4+ T cells sorted from blood. Subset indicated: CD45RA+ positively selected. The receptor source for this set is a man under 40 in good health.

As concerns this clone: Germline and junction disagree at one end, which may indicate a read error. This chain joins TRBV10-2 and TRBJ2-1; no clear D gene. Germline-derived CDR1 and CDR2 are WSHSY and SAAADI. This CDR3 is 12 amino acids long. The CDR3 DNA sequence: TGCGCCAGCCAGATAGATTCGTCCCATCGGATCTTC. Encoded protein: CASQIDSSHRIF.

The CDR3, as DNA: TGCGCCAGCAGTGAGGAGGGCCTGAGAGGCTACACCTTC. It translates to CASSEEGLRGYTF. The chain uses TRBV10-2 and TRBJ1-2; D is undetermined. The germline gives CDR1 WSHSY, CDR2 SAAADI. Trimming pared 2 bases from V and 8 bases from J, leaving 12 bases between. The CDR3 extends over 13 amino acids.

The J gene is TRBJ1-5, the V gene TRBV6-1, with TRBD1 matching 10 bases. This CDR3 is built from 15 residues. The trim removed 6 bases at V and 6 bases at J, leaving 8 bases unmatched. CDR1 MNHNS and CDR2 SASEGT come from the germline V gene. In DNA form, the CDR3 reads TGTGCCAGCAGGCTGGGACAGGGGATCAGTCAGCCCCAGCATTTT. Encoded protein: CASRLGQGISQPQHF.

This clone has more than one count but fewer than ten. The rearrangement links TRBV5-1 to TRBJ1-4, with no clear D. The CDR3 consists of 15 residues. CDR1 and CDR2 from the germline V gene are SGHRS and YFSETQ. Between the trimmed V and J ends, which lost 0 bases and 0 bases, there was a span of 6 bases. CDR3 sequence: CASSLGIATNEKLFF. Here the CDR3 DNA reads TGCGCCAGCAGCTTGGGGATTGCAACTAATGAAAAACTGTTTTTT.

V usage is TRBV9 and J usage is TRBJ2-3, with 12 bases identical to TRBD2. V dropped 0 bases and J dropped 6; count of bases not matched to a gene: 2. Germline CDR1 is SGDLS and CDR2 is YYNGEE. This CDR3 is built from 15 residues. In DNA, the CDR3 is TGTGCCAGCAGCGTAGGGACTAGCGGGAAGGATACGCAGTATTTT. As protein: CASSVGTSGKDTQYF.

The chain recombines TRBV29-1 with TRBJ2-7; 7 positions agree with TRBD1. The CDR3 contains 14 residues. CDR1 and CDR2 from the germline V gene are SQVTM and ANQGSEA. V trimming: 1 base; J trimming: 2 bases; junction bases outside the gene matches: 5. CDR3 DNA sequence: TGCAGCGTTGAAGGGGGCAGGGGGACCTACGAGCAGTACTTC. Its protein product is CSVEGGRGTYEQYF.

This chain joins TRBV10-3 and TRBJ2-3; D not resolved. The germline V gene encodes CDR1 ENHRY and CDR2 SYGVKD. Between the trimmed V and J ends, which lost 2 bases and 8 bases, there was a span of 17 bases. This CDR3 is built from 15 residues. CDR3 residues: CAISERPPGVGTQYF. CDR3 DNA sequence: TGTGCCATCAGTGAGCGACCACCCGGCGTTGGTACGCAGTATTTT.

This chain links TRBV6-1 with TRBJ2-6; 9 bases are shared with TRBD1. CDR1 and CDR2 from the germline V gene are MNHNS and SASEGT. This CDR3 is built from 15 residues. V was clipped by 8 bases and J by 0 bases; unmatched bases: 2. This CDR3 reads CASRDRASGANVLTF. The DNA of the CDR3 is TGTGCCAGCCGGGACAGGGCCTCTGGGGCCAACGTCCTGACTTTC.

The chain is built from TRBV5-1 and TRBJ2-3, with 10 bases identical to TRBD1. Germline values: CDR1 SGHRS, CDR2 YFSETQ. Unmatched junction bases numbered 6, after V lost 3 bases and J lost 5 bases. CDR3 length: 15 amino acids. CDR3 residues: CASSSRQGAGDTQYF. The CDR3 DNA sequence: TGCGCCAGCAGCTCAAGACAGGGGGCCGGAGATACGCAGTATTTT.

The V call is TRBV28, the J call TRBJ1-1; D gene uncertain. Germline CDR1 reads MDHEN; CDR2 reads SYDVKM. The CDR3 runs 12 residues. Trimming removed 4 bases at V and 0 bases at J, with 3 bases between. Here the CDR3 reads CASSWVNTEAFF. The CDR3, as DNA: TGTGCCAGCAGTTGGGTGAACACTGAAGCTTTCTTT.

The chain employs TRBV18 and TRBJ2-7; 7 bases fit TRBD2. The trim removed 4 bases at V and 0 bases at J, leaving 9 bases unmatched. The CDR3 contains 16 residues. Germline CDR1 is KGHSH and CDR2 is LQKENI. The CDR3 DNA reads TGTGCCAGCTCACAAAAGCGGGAATTGAGCTCCTACGAGCAGTACTTC. This gives the protein CASSQKRELSSYEQYF. The whole variable domain, remainder taken from reference TRBV18 and TRBJ2-7, is NAGVMQNPRHLVRRRGQEARLRCSPMKGHSHVYWYRQLPEEGLKFMVYLQKENIIDESGMPKERFSAEFPKEGPSILRIQQVVRGDSAAYFCASSQKRELSSYEQYFGPGTRLTVT.

The genes are TRBV7-9 and TRBJ2-1; D assignment may be TRBD1 or TRBD2 (6 bases each). CDR1 SEHNR and CDR2 FQNEAQ come from the germline V gene (reference sequence). Between the trimmed V and J ends, which lost 1 base and 4 bases, there was a span of 17 bases. This CDR3 has 17 amino acids. The CDR3 loop is CASSLEGGGRPYNEQFF. CDR3 in DNA: TGTGCCAGCAGCTTAGAAGGAGGGGGGAGGCCGTACAATGAGCAGTTCTTC. The complete variable domain, with remaining parts taken from reference TRBV7-9 and TRBJ2-1, reads DTGVSQNPRHKITKRGQNVTFRCDPISEHNRLYWYRQTLGQGPEFLTYFQNEAQLEKSRLLSDRFSAERPKGSFSTLEIQRTEQGDSAMYLCASSLEGGGRPYNEQFFGPGTRLTVL.

Comments on this clone: Other DNA sequences in this specimen translate into the identical CDR3. The V and J genes are TRBV6-4 and TRBJ1-1; perhaps TRBD1 as D (6 bases). The CDR3 has 13 amino acids. Per germline, CDR1 MRHNA and CDR2 SNTAGT. The V end lost 6 bases, the J end lost 0 bases, and 8 bases lay between the germline ends. The CDR3 DNA follows: TGTGCCAGCAGGGACAGCCTGAACACTGAAGCTTTCTTT. This gives the protein CASRDSLNTEAFF.

Points on this clone: One junction end does not reproduce the germline sequence, and a read error may be involved. The V call is TRBV2, the J call TRBJ2-7; the match to TRBD1 covers 7 bases. The CDR3 runs 14 residues. The V gene's germline CDR1 is SNHLY and CDR2 FYNNEI. The CDR3 loop is CASREGQDSYEQYF. The CDR3 DNA reads as TGTGCCAGCAGGGAAGGACAGGACTCCTACGAGCAGTACTTC.

The CDR3 is CASSPSGEGVWSTDTQYF. DNA for the CDR3: TGTGCCAGCAGCCCCTCAGGCGAGGGGGTGTGGAGCACAGATACGCAGTATTTT. V usage is TRBV7-9 and J usage is TRBJ2-3; TRBD1 is a possible D gene (6 bases). V lost 5 bases and J lost 0, with 21 bases in between. From germline, CDR1 is SEHNR and CDR2 FQNEAQ (reference sequence). The CDR3 has 18 amino acids.

The rearrangement joins TRBV5-4 to TRBJ2-5, with D unclear. The germline V and J ends were trimmed by 2 bases and 4 bases, with 12 bases remaining between them. CDR1 and CDR2 from the germline V gene are SGHNT and YYREEE (reference sequence). The CDR3 is made up of 14 amino acids. CDR3 coding DNA: TGTGCCAGCAGCTTACAGTTGGAGATAGAGACCCAGTACTTC. Translating it yields CASSLQLEIETQYF.

The rearrangement links TRBV29-1 to TRBJ1-1; perhaps TRBD1 as D (6 bases). There are 12 residues in the CDR3. Trimming took 5 bases from V and 4 from J, leaving 11 bases between them. Germline V lookup: CDR1 SQVTM, CDR2 ANQGSEA. CDR3 protein: CSVWGLGTEAFF. CDR3 sequence (DNA): TGCAGCGTTTGGGGGCTGGGCACTGAAGCTTTCTTT.

Concerning this clone itself: Other DNA sequences in this sample translate to the same CDR3. V usage is TRBV15 and J usage is TRBJ2-1; 9 bases match TRBD1. This CDR3 contains 15 residues. Trimming took 3 bases from V and 2 from J; bases not matched to a gene: 2. Looked up from germline, CDR1 is LNHNV and CDR2 is YYDKDF (reference sequence). Written as DNA, the CDR3 is TGTGCCACCAGCAGGGGACAGGGAACCTACAATGAGCAGTTCTTC. Translation: CATSRGQGTYNEQFF. Full variable domain (outside the CDR3, taken from reference TRBV15 and TRBJ2-1): DAMVIQNPRYQVTQFGKPVTLSCSQTLNHNVMYWYQQKSSQAPKLLFHYYDKDFNNEADTPDNFQSRRPNTSFCFLDIRSPGLGDTAMYLCATSRGQGTYNEQFFGPGTRLTVL.

The rearrangement uses TRBV19 and TRBJ2-7; D may be TRBD1 (5 bases). CDR3 size: 15 residues. Germline V lookup: CDR1 LNHDA, CDR2 SQIVND (reference sequence). The V end was cut by 6 bases, the J end by 1 base, with 16 bases between. The CDR3 region has the DNA TGTGCCAGTAGCCGCAGGACATTCGAATCCTACGAGCAGTACTTC. It is translated as CASSRRTFESYEQYF.

In the case of this clone: Additional DNA sequences in this sample encode the identical CDR3. The chain joins TRBV5-1 to TRBJ2-7, with 9 bases aligning to TRBD1. V gave up 0 bases and J gave up 1 base; unmatched junction bases: 2. CDR1 and CDR2 (germline): SGHRS, YFSETQ. CDR3 size: 15 residues. Here the CDR3 reads CASSLVGTGSYEQYF. The CDR3 nucleotides are TGCGCCAGCAGCTTGGTTGGGACAGGGTCCTACGAGCAGTACTTC.

The rearrangement uses TRBV7-9 and TRBJ2-7; 8 nucleotides line up with TRBD1. The CDR3 has 13 amino acids. The germline CDR1 and CDR2 sequences are SEHNR and FQNEAQ (reference sequence). Unmatched junction bases numbered 5, after V lost 8 bases and J lost 2 bases. CDR3 sequence: CASGGQGPYEQYF. DNA of the CDR3: TGTGCCAGCGGCGGACAGGGCCCCTACGAGCAGTACTTC.

CDR3 DNA: TGTGCCAGCAGTGGGCCCTCGTCCGGGGAAGAGACCCAGTACTTC. This encodes CASSGPSSGEETQYF. The V gene is TRBV2, the J gene TRBJ2-5; D perhaps matches TRBD2 (5 bases). V was shortened by 4 bases and J by 3 bases, with 15 bases between the two germline ends. The CDR3 consists of 15 residues. In germline, CDR1 is SNHLY, CDR2 FYNNEI.

The CDR3 DNA reads TGCAGTGCTCAGCGGGGTCCTGAGCAGTTCTTC. Residues: CSAQRGPEQFF. V is TRBV20-1 and J is TRBJ2-1; 7 nucleotides agree with TRBD2. The CDR3 is 11 residues long. The germline gives CDR1 DFQATT, CDR2 SNEGSKA (reference sequence). J was trimmed by 9 bases and V by 5 bases; bases with no gene match: 4.

J is TRBJ2-3 and V is TRBV5-1; 8 bases align to TRBD2. The CDR3 consists of 15 residues. The germline gives CDR1 SGHRS, CDR2 YFSETQ. Trimming cost V 1 base and J 4 bases; bases outside gene matches: 5. CDR3 coding DNA: TGCGCCAGCAGCTTGTCACGGGAGGGTGCAGATACGCAGTATTTT. It translates to CASSLSREGADTQYF.

Here the CDR3 DNA reads TGCGCCAGCAGCTTGGGATCGACTAACCTCCAAGAGACCCAGTACTTC. Amino acids: CASSLGSTNLQETQYF. The chain combines TRBV5-1 with TRBJ2-5; possibly TRBD2 for D (5 bases). This CDR3 is built from 16 residues. Deletions cut 0 bases from V and 1 base from J, with 13 bases between. CDR1 SGHRS and CDR2 YFSETQ come from the germline V gene.